A single sample gave rise to the 30 T cell receptor beta chains below, sequenced in a study of CD8 T cells in ankylosing spondylitis. TCRdb reprocessed the 5' RACE reads with MiXCR, giving one entry per CDR3 protein. In the table there are some 290,000 distinct CDR3 sequences, 15% to 25% of which are singletons. Sequences were obtained from blood, either unsorted or a sorted T cell fraction (not recorded which). The source is a male donor with ankylosing spondylitis or in good health (not recorded which).

This clonotype turned up a few times. The J gene is TRBJ2-2, the V gene TRBV27, with D maybe TRBD2 (5 bases). V lost 3 bases, J lost 4 bases, and 12 bases lay in between. The CDR3 spans 15 residues. CDR1 is MNHEY and CDR2 is SMNVEV in the germline V gene (reference sequence). The CDR3 nucleotides are TGTGCCAGCAGTTTGGTGGGAGTTGTCACCGGGGAGCTGTTTTTT. Amino acid sequence: CASSLVGVVTGELFF.

This clonotype has a handful of counts. The V call is TRBV12-3 or TRBV12-4, the J call TRBJ2-1, with TRBD2 matching over 10 bases. The CDR3 length is 14 residues. J was trimmed by 5 bases and V by 3 bases; bases with no gene match: 1. The CDR3 loop is CASSFTSGDNEQFF. CDR3 bases: TGTGCCAGCAGTTTCACTAGCGGGGACAATGAGCAGTTCTTC.

This clonotype was seen only a few times. The chain combines TRBV29-1 with TRBJ2-1, with TRBD2 matching 13 bases. Germline V gene data show CDR1 as SQVTM and CDR2 as ANQGSEA. CDR3 size: 17 residues. J was trimmed by 0 bases and V by 8 bases; bases with no gene match: 10. The CDR3 region is CSLRGTSGTSSYNEQFF. The CDR3 coding sequence is TGCAGCTTACGCGGGACTAGCGGGACCAGCTCCTACAATGAGCAGTTCTTC.

The chain joins TRBV5-1 to TRBJ2-2; D possibly corresponds to TRBD1 (6 bases). This CDR3 is 14 amino acids long. Trimming took 5 bases from V and 6 from J, leaving 14 bases between them. Germline V lookup: CDR1 SGHRS, CDR2 YFSETQ. CDR3 loop: CASRQQGLPGELFF. Written as DNA, the CDR3 is TGCGCCAGCAGGCAACAGGGTCTCCCCGGGGAGCTGTTTTTT.

This clonotype was seen only a few times. The rearrangement links TRBV5-1 to TRBJ2-3; TRBD2 is a possible D gene (6 bases). The CDR3 is 15 residues long. Trimming took off 5 bases at V and 3 bases at J, with 16 bases between the two ends. Germline CDR1 reads SGHRS; CDR2 reads YFSETQ. DNA of the CDR3: TGCGCCAGCAGAGTCCAACCGGGAGCTACAGATACGCAGTATTTT. Translation gives CASRVQPGATDTQYF. The entire variable domain, with the rest obtained from reference TRBV5-1 and TRBJ2-3, is as follows: KAGVTQTPRYLIKTRGQQVTLSCSPISGHRSVSWYQQTPGQGLQFLFEYFSETQRNKGNFPGRFSGRQFSNSRSEMNVSTLELGDSALYLCASRVQPGATDTQYFGPGTRLTVL.

The chain joins TRBV9 to TRBJ2-2; D unresolved. The V end lost 5 bases, the J end lost 3 bases, and 11 bases lay between the germline ends. Germline loops: CDR1 SGDLS, CDR2 YYNGEE. CDR3 size: 14 residues. The CDR3 bases are TGTGCCAGCAGTCGGAGCGCGGACACCGGGGAGCTGTTTTTT. As protein: CASSRSADTGELFF.

The chain employs TRBV29-1 and TRBJ2-5; TRBD1 might be the D (6 bases). The CDR3 length is 14 residues. Germline-derived CDR1 and CDR2 are SQVTM and ANQGSEA. V was cut by 4 bases and J by 7 bases, with 19 bases left in between. The DNA for the CDR3 is TGCAGCGTTGCCGGGACAACAAAAGGAGGGACCCAGTACTTC. Protein: CSVAGTTKGGTQYF.

The chain uses TRBV7-3 and TRBJ2-2, with 14 bases that match TRBD2. The junction had 11 bases not matched to a gene; V was cut back by 5 bases and J by 3 bases. Germline V gene data show CDR1 as SGHTA and CDR2 as FQGTGA. The CDR3 covers 19 residues. The CDR3 DNA is TGTGCCAGCAGCCCGGGACTAGCGGGAGAGTATTTTCACACCGGGGAGCTGTTTTTT. Amino acid sequence: CASSPGLAGEYFHTGELFF.

The chain joins TRBV13 to TRBJ2-1, with D possibly matching TRBD1 (5 bases). CDR1 is PRHDT, CDR2 FYEKMQ, per germline (reference sequence). The CDR3 is made up of 16 amino acids. Trimming left V 0 bases short and J 0 bases short, with 9 bases between. The CDR3 coding sequence is TGTGCCAGCAGCTTAGGCCGGCAGGGCTCCTACAATGAGCAGTTCTTC. This codes for CASSLGRQGSYNEQFF.

This clonotype was observed a few times. The chain carries TRBV5-1 and TRBJ2-7; TRBD1 matches at 8 bases. V trimming: 1 base; J trimming: 5 bases; junction bases outside the gene matches: 5. The germline gives CDR1 SGHRS, CDR2 YFSETQ. The CDR3 totals 14 residues. This CDR3 is CASSLSGGRDEQYV. In nucleotides, the CDR3 is TGCGCCAGCAGCTTGTCAGGGGGCAGGGACGAGCAGTACGTC.

J is TRBJ1-1 and V is TRBV5-1, with D perhaps matching TRBD1 (6 bases). Germline V gene lookup returns CDR1 SGHRS and CDR2 YFSETQ. The CDR3 loop spans 15 amino acids. The V and J ends lost 0 bases and 2 bases respectively, with 11 bases between them. CDR3 amino acids: CASSLALGGNTEAFF. The DNA for the CDR3 is TGCGCCAGCAGCTTGGCCTTAGGGGGAAACACTGAAGCTTTCTTT.

This clonotype has just one count. The chain recombines TRBV20-1 with TRBJ2-1; 10 bases align to TRBD2. The CDR3 covers 17 residues. Germline V gene data show CDR1 as DFQATT and CDR2 as SNEGSKA (reference sequence). V was pared by 6 bases and J by 0 bases, with 11 bases of the junction left unmatched. CDR3 residues: CSANSPSGGPSYNEQFF. The CDR3 DNA is TGCAGTGCCAATAGTCCTAGCGGGGGCCCCTCCTACAATGAGCAGTTCTTC.

This clonotype was counted only a few times. The chain joins TRBV6-2 or TRBV6-3 to TRBJ2-3, with D possibly being TRBD2 (6 bases). The CDR3 runs to 16 residues. Germline loops: CDR1 MNHEY, CDR2 SVGEGT. V lost 2 bases, J lost 2 bases, and 14 bases lay in between. This chain's CDR3 is CASSYKLGGLTDTQYF. The CDR3 DNA reads TGTGCCAGCAGTTACAAGTTGGGGGGACTCACAGATACGCAGTATTTT.

The table lists this clonotype with a few counts. The V call is TRBV5-1, the J call TRBJ2-3, with a weak D call TRBD1 (5 bases). Germline loops: CDR1 SGHRS, CDR2 YFSETQ. The CDR3 is 14 amino acids. V gave up 1 base and J gave up 2 bases, with 8 bases separating them. CDR3 sequence: CASSLMDNTDTQYF. The CDR3 DNA follows: TGCGCCAGCAGCTTGATGGACAACACAGATACGCAGTATTTT. Together with reference TRBV5-1 and TRBJ2-3, the CDR3 gives the full variable domain: KAGVTQTPRYLIKTRGQQVTLSCSPISGHRSVSWYQQTPGQGLQFLFEYFSETQRNKGNFPGRFSGRQFSNSRSEMNVSTLELGDSALYLCASSLMDNTDTQYFGPGTRLTVL.

A few counts support this clonotype. The rearrangement links TRBV16 to TRBJ1-5; TRBD1 is a possible D gene (5 bases). CDR1 and CDR2 (germline): KGHSY, FQNENV. The CDR3 runs 14 residues. The V end was cut by 4 bases, the J end by 6 bases, with 13 bases between. In DNA, the CDR3 is TGTGCCAGCAGCCCGCAGGGATTCAGTCAGCCCCAGCATTTT. Its protein product is CASSPQGFSQPQHF.

This chain links TRBV20-1 with TRBJ2-5; D possibly corresponds to TRBD2 (7 bases). CDR1 is DFQATT and CDR2 is SNEGSKA in the germline V gene (reference sequence). The V gene lost 3 bases and the J gene lost 2 bases, with 13 bases spanning the gap. The CDR3 contains 14 residues. The CDR3 protein is CSASLGGVQETQYF. The CDR3, as DNA: TGCAGTGCTAGCCTAGGGGGGGTGCAAGAGACCCAGTACTTC.

This rearrangement joins TRBV20-1 to TRBJ1-5; D unclear. Germline V lookup: CDR1 DFQATT, CDR2 SNEGSKA (reference sequence). V dropped 6 bases and J dropped 4 bases, with 10 bases sitting between them. CDR3 size: 12 residues. The CDR3 DNA reads as TGCAGTGCAAAGGGAGCAAATCAGCCCCAGCATTTT. This translates into CSAKGANQPQHF.

This clonotype appeared a few times. The chain uses TRBV12-3 or TRBV12-4 and TRBJ2-2; D tentatively fits TRBD1 or TRBD2 (5 bases each). The CDR3 spans 15 residues. V was cut by 1 base and J by 4 bases, with 10 bases left in between. The CDR3 nucleotides are TGTGCCAGCAGTTTAGGATCTGGGGGCACCGGGGAGCTGTTTTTT. As protein: CASSLGSGGTGELFF.

This chain joins TRBV20-1 and TRBJ2-1; D could derive from TRBD1 or TRBD2 (6 bases each). The CDR3 consists of 13 residues. V was cut by 8 bases and J by 9 bases, with 20 bases left in between. Per the germline V gene, CDR1 is DFQATT and CDR2 is SNEGSKA (reference sequence). For the CDR3, the DNA is TGCAGTACCAACTCGTTGGGGGGCGCTGAGCAGTTCTTC. As protein: CSTNSLGGAEQFF.

The chain uses TRBV3-1 and TRBJ2-1; D gene ambiguous. Trimming shortened V by 0 bases and J by 0 bases, and 6 bases separated the two germline ends. This CDR3 has 15 amino acids. Germline loops: CDR1 LGHDT, CDR2 YNNKEL (reference sequence). In DNA, the CDR3 is TGTGCCAGCAGCCAAGAACTTTACTCCTACAATGAGCAGTTCTTC. This sequence encodes CASSQELYSYNEQFF.

The chain recombines TRBV20-1 with TRBJ2-2; the match to TRBD2 covers 10 bases. Germline V gene sequence: CDR1 DFQATT, CDR2 SNEGSKA (reference sequence). CDR3 length equals 17 residues. With 3 bases clipped from V and 5 bases from J, the junction kept 12 bases outside the gene matches. The CDR3: CSASRGSGGAMTGELFF. In DNA, the CDR3 is TGCAGTGCTAGCCGGGGCAGCGGGGGGGCTATGACCGGGGAGCTGTTTTTT.

This clonotype occurred a few times. The V gene is TRBV5-1, the J gene TRBJ2-3; D is unresolved. V lost 1 base to trimming and J lost 2 bases, with 11 bases between them. There are 15 residues in the CDR3. Germline V gene data show CDR1 as SGHRS and CDR2 as YFSETQ. Written as DNA, the CDR3 is TGCGCCAGCAGCTTGAGTACAACGCACACAGATACGCAGTATTTT. It translates to CASSLSTTHTDTQYF.

The chain couples TRBV5-1 to TRBJ1-1, with a weak D call TRBD1 (6 bases). V lost 4 bases, J lost 0 bases, and 28 bases lay in between. From germline, CDR1 is SGHRS and CDR2 YFSETQ. The CDR3 consists of 20 residues. The CDR3: CASSPWKLRGIVAMNTEAFF. In DNA form, the CDR3 reads TGCGCCAGCAGCCCATGGAAACTCAGGGGCATCGTGGCCATGAACACTGAAGCTTTCTTT.

The sample holds a few counts of this clonotype. The gene calls are TRBV20-1 and TRBJ2-5; D may match TRBD1 or TRBD2 (5 bases each). Germline CDR1 and CDR2: DFQATT and SNEGSKA (reference sequence). CDR3 length: 14 residues. The V end lost 6 bases, the J end lost 1 base, and 15 bases lay between the germline ends. This chain's CDR3 is CSADSRGSQETQYF. CDR3 bases: TGCAGTGCCGACTCCCGGGGCTCCCAAGAGACCCAGTACTTC.

The rearrangement joins TRBV5-8 to TRBJ2-3; D ambiguous. V was pared by 4 bases and J by 0 bases, with 18 bases between. Germline lookup yields CDR1 SGHTS and CDR2 YDEGEE. This CDR3 contains 17 residues. For the CDR3, the DNA is TGTGCCAGCAGCGCCCGCGTCGCAATCACTAGCACAGATACGCAGTATTTT. This translates into CASSARVAITSTDTQYF.

This clonotype was seen more than once but under ten times. This chain connects TRBV9 to TRBJ2-2; maybe TRBD2 (6 bases). V shed 3 bases and J shed 6 bases, with 12 bases lying between them. CDR3 size: 14 residues. Germline CDR1 and CDR2: SGDLS and YYNGEE. The DNA for the CDR3 is TGTGCCAGCAGCGCGCTTTCTAGCGCCGGGGAGCTGTTTTTT. Translating gives CASSALSSAGELFF.

The chain recombines TRBV3-1 with TRBJ1-5; the D is unclear. The ends were cut back, 0 bases at V and 4 bases at J, with 7 bases in the middle. From germline, CDR1 is LGHDT and CDR2 YNNKEL (reference sequence). The CDR3 is 14 amino acids. This chain's CDR3 is CASSQDRNNQPQHF. Written as DNA, the CDR3 is TGTGCCAGCAGCCAAGACAGAAATAATCAGCCCCAGCATTTT.

This clonotype was seen only a few times. The gene calls are TRBV20-1 and TRBJ1-4; D is uncertain. The germline V gene has CDR1 DFQATT and CDR2 SNEGSKA (reference sequence). The CDR3 runs 15 residues. Trimming left V 3 bases short and J 0 bases short, with 11 bases between. The CDR3 loop is CSASLQAATNEKLFF. CDR3 in DNA: TGCAGTGCTAGTTTGCAGGCGGCAACTAATGAAAAACTGTTTTTT.

Notes on this clonotype: A much larger clone differs by one base, so this may be a read error. The chain carries TRBV12-3 or TRBV12-4 and TRBJ1-5; 7 bases agree with TRBD1. J gave up 2 bases and V 2 bases, and 3 bases lay outside the gene matches. The CDR3 is made up of 15 amino acids. CDR3 sequence (DNA): TGTGCCAGCAGTTTACCTGACAGGGGCAATCAGCCCCAGCATTTT. Amino acid sequence: CASSLPDRGNQPQHF.

The CDR3 loop is CASSMGTTDTQYF. CDR3 sequence (DNA): TGCGCCAGCAGCATGGGGACCACAGATACGCAGTATTTT. V gene TRBV5-1 combines with J gene TRBJ2-3; D tentatively fits TRBD1 or TRBD2 (5 bases each). CDR3 size: 13 residues. Germline lookup yields CDR1 SGHRS and CDR2 YFSETQ. V shed 4 bases and J shed 2 bases, with 8 bases lying between them. The variable domain in full, with the rest retrieved from reference TRBV5-1 and TRBJ2-3, is KAGVTQTPRYLIKTRGQQVTLSCSPISGHRSVSWYQQTPGQGLQFLFEYFSETQRNKGNFPGRFSGRQFSNSRSEMNVSTLELGDSALYLCASSMGTTDTQYFGPGTRLTVL.